This is a list of T cell receptor beta chains from one sample in a study of graft-versus-host responses after intestinal transplantation. The assay was immunoSEQ multiplex PCR, and TCRdb's table has in-frame clones only and misses some. Here the sample spans approximately 82,000 clones, around 93% being singletons. No antigens are known for them. The sample was unstimulated CD8+ T cells sorted from spleen or lymph node cells, taken before transplant. All receptors come from a human donor who was the organ donor for an intestinal transplant. CDR3s include the opening cysteine and the closing phenylalanine or tryptophan. Each record gives: J gene, V gene, D gene, clone size, CDR3 DNA, CDR3 protein. A D gene is named only where the DNA matches it firmly. Clone size appears in some rows only: once, few, many, or a class for an expanded clone.

>TRBJ2-3|TRBV28|-|once
TGTGCCAGCTGCAAAACAGGGGAGGAGGGAGATACGCAGTATTTT
CASCKTGEEGDTQYF
>TRBJ1-4|TRBV5-6|-|-
TGTGCCAGCAGCTTGGAAACAGCCAATAATGAAAAACTGTTTTTT
CASSLETANNEKLFF
>TRBJ1-5|TRBV7-9|TRBD1|-
TGTGCCAGCAGCGCCGGGACAGGCAATCAGCCCCAGCATTTT
CASSAGTGNQPQHF
>TRBJ2-2|TRBV7-2|TRBD2|-
TGTGCCAGCAGCCCCGGACTAGCGGGAGGGGCCGGGGAGCTGTTTTTT
CASSPGLAGGAGELFF
>TRBJ2-7|TRBV19|-|-
TGTGCCAGTAGTATAGCGGGAGCCGCCTACGAGCAGTACTTC
CASSIAGAAYEQYF
>TRBJ2-2|TRBV7-9|-|-
TGTGCCAGCAGCCCATCCCCCGGGGAGCTGTTTTTT
CASSPSPGELFF
>TRBJ2-1|TRBV19|TRBD1|-
TGTGCCAGCCGGGACAGGGGGCGGCAGGAGCAGTTCTTC
CASRDRGRQEQFF
>TRBJ1-1|TRBV28|TRBD1|-
TGTGCCAGCACTCTAAGAGGGGGCCCTTGGAAGATGAACACTGAAGCTTTCTTT
CASTLRGGPWKMNTEAFF
>TRBJ2-5|TRBV7-2|-|-
TGTGCCAGCAGCTTAGTGTCCGCGCTAGCACCACAAGAGACCCAGTACTTC
CASSLVSALAPQETQYF
>TRBJ1-2|TRBV5-1|-|-
TGCGCCAGCAGCCCAGCAGGGGATGTGGGCCGCTATGGCTACACCTTC
CASSPAGDVGRYGYTF
>TRBJ2-1|TRBV11-3|TRBD1|-
TGTGCCAGCAGCCCACAGACAGGGTCCACGTACAATGAGCAGTTCTTC
CASSPQTGSTYNEQFF
>TRBJ2-1|TRBV19|TRBD2|-
TGTGCCAGTAGTGAGCCCCTTAGCGGGAGGTCCTACAATGAGCAGTTCTTC
CASSEPLSGRSYNEQFF
>TRBJ1-2|TRBV19|TRBD1|-
TGTGCCAGTAGTGACTGGGACAGAGGGCCTCTTAACTATGGCTACACCTTC
CASSDWDRGPLNYGYTF
>TRBJ2-3|TRBV11-2|-|-
TGTGCCAGCAGCTTTGGGGGGATCACAGATACGCAGTATTTT
CASSFGGITDTQYF
>TRBJ2-1|TRBV11-2|-|-
TGTGCCAGCAGCTTAGTGCTGGCAAGCTACAATGAGCAGTTCTTC
CASSLVLASYNEQFF
>TRBJ2-1|TRBV10-3|TRBD2|-
TGTGCCTCCGGACTAGATGGGAATGAGCAGTTCTTC
CASGLDGNEQFF
>TRBJ1-6|TRBV27|TRBD1|-
TGTGCCAGCAGTTTCAACGACAGGGCGAGCTATAATTCACCCCTCCACTTT
CASSFNDRASYNSPLHF
>TRBJ2-3|TRBV7-6|TRBD1|-
TGTGCCAGCAGCTTAGGCGGGACAGGGGCCCTCACAGATACGCAGTATTTT
CASSLGGTGALTDTQYF